This T cell receptor beta chain appears in the sequencing data of a study of siplizumab effects on memory and regulatory T cells. Study overall: Siplizumab at 0.75 to 1 ug/mL was tested against drug-free controls in paired reactions.

Some 100,000 TCR templates were measured in each sample. The assay was immunoSEQ multiplex PCR, and TCRdb's table has in-frame clones only and misses some. This table has around 15,000 clones, less than 50% appearing once. The CDR3 is 16 residues long. J was trimmed by 5 bases and V by 1 base; bases with no gene match: 7. Germline V gene lookup returns CDR1 LNHDA and CDR2 SQIVND (reference sequence). Turning to this clone: The antigen is undetermined.

An approximately six-day coculture at 37°C was performed with the mixed lymphocyte reaction cells. Stimulator PBMCs labelled with Violet Dye were mixed 1:1 with responder PBMCs labelled with CFSE. Study-level points and caveats: A major contribution to the alloresponse seemed to be made by naive T cells, which seemed more diverse than memory cells.

Sequenced material: CFSE-low (dividing) CD4+ T cells sorted from an allogeneic mixed lymphocyte reaction. The TCR was taken from a human donor in good health; the cells came from an allogeneic mixed lymphocyte reaction. Some clones in this sample may be carry-over from other donors' samples. The chain joins TRBV19 to TRBJ2-1, with 8 bases matching TRBD2. The CDR3 nucleotides are TGTGCCAGTAGTATAGGAAGAGTAGCGGGAAACAATGAGCAGTTCTTC. This translates into CASSIGRVAGNNEQFF.